This T cell receptor beta chain was identified in a study of PD-1 blockade in classical Hodgkin lymphoma. Assay: immunoSEQ multiplex PCR; the TCRdb copy retains only in-frame clones and omits some. This sample yields nearly 55,000 clones, of which over 75% are seen a single time; 16% belongs to the top ten. The CDR3 has 13 residues. CDR1 and CDR2 (germline): SGHRS, YFSETQ. V was pared by 1 base and J by 0 bases, with 4 bases between. Every single patient, without exception, relapsed after autologous stem cell transplantation, and brentuximab vedotin exposure varied. The receptor comes from a human donor with classical Hodgkin lymphoma. Here the sequenced sample was peripheral blood mononuclear cells (PBMCs), taken at baseline. The V and J genes are TRBV5-1 and TRBJ1-1, with D unresolved. The chain's CDR3 is CASSLHMNTEAFF. In nucleotides, the CDR3 is TGCGCCAGCAGCTTGCACATGAACACTGAAGCTTTCTTT. Looking up the rest from reference TRBV5-1 and TRBJ1-1 gives the full variable domain: KAGVTQTPRYLIKTRGQQVTLSCSPISGHRSVSWYQQTPGQGLQFLFEYFSETQRNKGNFPGRFSGRQFSNSRSEMNVSTLELGDSALYLCASSLHMNTEAFFGQGTRLTVV.